The 26 T cell receptor beta chains listed next were all sequenced from one sample in a study of vaccination and CD4 T cells after COVID-19. Their specific antigens are unknown. Treatment in this sample: roughly 10-day PBMC culture with coronavirus spike peptide pools or control peptides (ViraFEST assay). Sequencing of cultured CD4+ T cell DNA used the Oncomine TCR Beta short-read assay. In TCRdb, the PCR reads were re-called with MiXCR into one record per CDR3 protein. The sample includes 2,000 to 2,500 distinct CDR3 sequences, 25% to 30% seen only once; the top ten take roughly 29%. The sequencing here drew on CD4+ T cells from blood, cultured in vitro, taken after SARS-CoV-2 vaccination. The receptor source for this set is a human donor who had recovered from COVID-19.

The J gene is TRBJ1-2, the V gene TRBV7-2; no reliable D call. The CDR3 covers 15 residues. The germline CDR1 and CDR2 sequences are SGHTA and FQGNSA. Trimming pared 7 bases from V and 8 bases from J, leaving 23 bases between. Here the CDR3 reads CASTLEPEGVGGYTF. DNA of the CDR3: TGTGCCAGCACTTTAGAGCCGGAGGGAGTTGGGGGCTACACCTTC.

The chain is built from TRBV20-1 and TRBJ2-2; 7 bases match TRBD2. The length of the CDR3 is 13 residues. V was clipped by 3 bases and J by 6 bases; unmatched bases: 4. Germline-derived CDR1 and CDR2 are DFQATT and SNEGSKA (reference sequence). The CDR3 DNA reads as TGCAGTGCTAGGGATACTAGCGCCGGGGAGCTGTTTTTT. Translation gives CSARDTSAGELFF.

The rearrangement joins TRBV6-5 to TRBJ1-2; D ambiguous. V shed 4 bases and J shed 4 bases, with 7 bases lying between them. Germline-derived CDR1 and CDR2 are MNHEY and SVGAGI. The CDR3 runs 12 residues. The CDR3 coding sequence is TGTGCCAGCAGTTTGACCCTCTATGGCTACACCTTC. As protein: CASSLTLYGYTF.

V and J are TRBV4-1 and TRBJ2-3, with 8 bases identical to TRBD1. The trim removed 4 bases at V and 4 bases at J, leaving 10 bases unmatched. Germline V gives CDR1 MGHRA, CDR2 YSYEKL. This CDR3 has 16 residues. This chain's CDR3 is CASSPSGQGFPDTQYF. CDR3 bases: TGCGCCAGCAGCCCCTCCGGACAGGGATTCCCAGATACGCAGTATTTT.

The chain combines TRBV27 with TRBJ1-2; no clear D. The CDR3 sequence is 17 residues long. V dropped 6 bases and J dropped 6 bases, with 26 bases sitting between them. CDR1 is MNHEY, CDR2 SMNVEV, per germline (reference sequence). The CDR3 coding sequence is TGTGCCAGCAGCGCTCCTCCCGAAGGGCGCTATAGGGATGGCTACACCTTC. Translation gives CASSAPPEGRYRDGYTF.

J is TRBJ2-7 and V is TRBV6-1; 7 nucleotides agree with TRBD1. The germline V gene has CDR1 MNHNS and CDR2 SASEGT. V trimming: 6 bases; J trimming: 6 bases; junction bases outside the gene matches: 5. The CDR3 contains 12 residues. CDR3 sequence: CASRENRGEQYF. Here the CDR3 DNA reads TGTGCCAGCAGAGAAAACAGGGGCGAGCAGTACTTC.

Here the CDR3 reads CASSQEANYYGYTF. The DNA for the CDR3 is TGTGCCAGCAGCCAGGAGGCAAATTACTATGGCTACACCTTC. The chain uses TRBV28 and TRBJ1-2; D call uncertain. Trimming shortened V by 6 bases and J by 3 bases, and 14 bases separated the two germline ends. Germline V gene sequence: CDR1 MDHEN, CDR2 SYDVKM. This CDR3 spans 14 amino acids.

This chain links TRBV6-1 with TRBJ2-3; D call uncertain. Between the trimmed V and J ends, which lost 8 bases and 4 bases, there was a span of 10 bases. Looked up from germline, CDR1 is MNHNS and CDR2 is SASEGT. The CDR3 runs to 12 residues. CDR3 protein: CASSVDSDTQYF. The DNA for the CDR3 is TGTGCCAGCTCCGTGGATTCAGATACGCAGTATTTT.

This clonotype qualifies as medium-sized. The CDR3 DNA reads as TGTGCCAGCAGCTATCGAACAGGGAATGGCTACACCTTC. Its protein product is CASSYRTGNGYTF. The rearrangement joins TRBV7-3 to TRBJ1-2; D may be TRBD1 (6 bases). The CDR3 is 13 amino acids. The V gene's germline CDR1 is SGHTA and CDR2 FQGTGA. The germline V and J ends were trimmed by 4 bases and 6 bases, with 12 bases remaining between them.

By share, this clonotype ranks as medium-sized. The genes are TRBV28 and TRBJ1-6; D is ambiguous. CDR3 length: 14 amino acids. Trimming took off 8 bases at V and 0 bases at J, with 8 bases between the two ends. Germline loops: CDR1 MDHEN, CDR2 SYDVKM. This chain's CDR3 is CASQGSSYNSPLHF. CDR3 in DNA: TGTGCCAGCCAAGGGAGCTCCTATAATTCACCCCTCCACTTT.

The chain links TRBV6-5 to TRBJ1-2; tentative D call: TRBD1 (6 bases). CDR1 and CDR2 (germline): MNHEY, SVGAGI. The CDR3 length is 15 residues. Trimming left V 4 bases short and J 5 bases short, with 17 bases between. CDR3 in DNA: TGTGCCAGCAGTTCGCGTTCCGGGACAACTTATGGCTACACCTTC. Protein sequence: CASSSRSGTTYGYTF.

The J gene is TRBJ1-1, the V gene TRBV7-3; tentatively, D is TRBD1 (6 bases). The V and J ends lost 6 bases and 0 bases respectively, with 14 bases between them. The germline V gene has CDR1 SGHTA and CDR2 FQGTGA. The CDR3 consists of 15 residues. This chain's CDR3 is CASRLSTGMNTEAFF. CDR3 in DNA: TGTGCCAGCAGATTATCGACAGGAATGAACACTGAAGCTTTCTTT. Full variable domain (outside the CDR3, taken from reference TRBV7-3 and TRBJ1-1): GAGVSQTPSNKVTEKGKYVELRCDPISGHTALYWYRQSLGQGPEFLIYFQGTGAADDSGLPNDRFFAVRPEGSVSTLKIQRTERGDSAVYLCASRLSTGMNTEAFFGQGTRLTVV.

This clonotype rates as large. V usage is TRBV19 and J usage is TRBJ2-7; weak D call: TRBD2 (5 bases). The germline V gene encodes CDR1 LNHDA and CDR2 SQIVND (reference sequence). The CDR3 contains 11 residues. V was shortened by 8 bases and J by 0 bases, with 5 bases between the two germline ends. CDR3 nucleotide sequence: TGTGCCAGTGGGAGCTCCTACGAGCAGTACTTC. Translating it yields CASGSSYEQYF.

This clonotype is categorized as large. The V gene is TRBV24-1, the J gene TRBJ1-2; 8 nucleotides align to TRBD1. Trimming cost V 7 bases and J 8 bases; bases outside gene matches: 2. Germline V lookup: CDR1 KGHDR, CDR2 SFDVKD. The CDR3 has 11 amino acids. This CDR3 reads CATSRGLGYTF. CDR3 nucleotides: TGTGCCACCAGCAGGGGGCTGGGCTACACCTTC.

The rearrangement joins TRBV10-3 to TRBJ2-7; 7 positions match TRBD1. Germline lookup yields CDR1 ENHRY and CDR2 SYGVKD. The V and J ends lost 6 bases and 4 bases, in that order; junction bases with no gene match: 3. The CDR3 covers 12 residues. CDR3 DNA sequence: TGTGCCATCAGCTCAGGGGGTTACGAGCAGTACTTC. This gives the protein CAISSGGYEQYF.

The table lists this clonotype with a few counts. V gene TRBV10-1 combines with J gene TRBJ2-7, with 10 bases matching TRBD2. Germline trimming cut 3 bases from V and 3 bases from J; bases unmatched to any gene: 5. The germline CDR1 and CDR2 sequences are WNHNN and SYGVQD (reference sequence). This CDR3 has 15 residues. The CDR3 here is CASSDPLAGIYEQYF. The CDR3 nucleotides are TGCGCCAGCAGTGATCCACTAGCGGGGATCTACGAGCAGTACTTC.

This chain links TRBV6-1 with TRBJ1-2; D remains unclear. The V and J ends lost 5 bases and 8 bases respectively, with 21 bases between them. The CDR3 loop spans 15 amino acids. Germline CDR1 and CDR2: MNHNS and SASEGT. The CDR3 loop reads CASSQTPLTLKGYTF. The CDR3 DNA follows: TGTGCCAGCAGTCAGACACCGCTAACCCTGAAAGGCTACACCTTC.

This clonotype was counted a few times. V is TRBV6-1 and J is TRBJ2-7, with D perhaps assigned TRBD1 or TRBD2 (5 bases each). V lost 7 bases and J 4 bases, leaving 17 bases between the germline ends. CDR1 and CDR2 (germline): MNHNS, SASEGT. The CDR3 extends over 14 amino acids. CDR3 region: CASMGRGLGYEQYF. CDR3 DNA sequence: TGTGCCAGCATGGGACGGGGTCTGGGATACGAGCAGTACTTC.

This clonotype rates as hyperexpanded. The V and J genes are TRBV7-3 and TRBJ2-3, with 7 positions matching TRBD2. This CDR3 region has 12 residues. Germline V gene lookup returns CDR1 SGHTA and CDR2 FQGTGA. Trimming took 4 bases from V and 6 from J; bases not matched to a gene: 1. The CDR3 loop reads CASSSGRDTQYF. The CDR3 DNA is TGTGCCAGCAGCTCCGGGAGGGATACGCAGTATTTT.

This clonotype was recorded a few times. This sequence joins TRBV10-3 and TRBJ2-5; TRBD1 or TRBD2 may be the D gene (5 bases each). The CDR3 has 13 residues. The germline V gene encodes CDR1 ENHRY and CDR2 SYGVKD. The V end was cut by 6 bases, the J end by 5 bases, with 13 bases between. CDR3 DNA: TGTGCCATCAGGGGACCGGCCGGGGAGACCCAGTACTTC. Its protein is CAIRGPAGETQYF.

In this sample, this clonotype turned up a few times. The J gene is TRBJ2-3, the V gene TRBV20-1; the match to TRBD1 covers 7 bases. Trimming removed 3 bases from V and 0 bases from J; junction bases left unmatched: 6. The CDR3 is 15 amino acids. Germline V gives CDR1 DFQATT, CDR2 SNEGSKA (reference sequence). The CDR3 loop is CSASRNRGSTDTQYF. DNA for the CDR3: TGCAGTGCTAGCCGCAACAGGGGAAGCACAGATACGCAGTATTTT.

This chain joins TRBV10-1 and TRBJ1-5, with TRBD1 matching over 7 bases. This CDR3 spans 12 amino acids. Germline V gives CDR1 WNHNN, CDR2 SYGVQD (reference sequence). Germline trimming cut 8 bases from V and 6 bases from J; bases unmatched to any gene: 4. CDR3 in DNA: TGCGCCAGCGGCTCAGGGGGTCAGCCCCAGCATTTT. Amino acid sequence: CASGSGGQPQHF.

By sample fraction, this clonotype is medium-sized. The chain joins TRBV20-1 to TRBJ1-5, with 8 bases matching TRBD1. From germline, CDR1 is DFQATT and CDR2 SNEGSKA (reference sequence). The CDR3 runs 15 residues. The trim removed 5 bases at V and 2 bases at J, leaving 8 bases unmatched. CDR3 coding DNA: TGCAGTGCTCCCCCGAGGGGACAGGGCAATCAGCCCCAGCATTTT. Protein: CSAPPRGQGNQPQHF.

The chain has TRBV7-9 and TRBJ1-1; tentatively, D is TRBD1 (6 bases). There are 15 residues in the CDR3. Trimming removed 2 bases at V and 4 bases at J, with 14 bases between. CDR1 and CDR2 from the germline V gene are SEHNR and FQNEAQ (reference sequence). CDR3 sequence (DNA): TGTGCCAGCAGCTTACAGGGGACAATGGGCACTGAAGCTTTCTTT. It yields the protein CASSLQGTMGTEAFF.

The chain couples TRBV6-2 or TRBV6-3 to TRBJ2-1; possibly TRBD1 for D (5 bases). V shed 5 bases and J shed 9 bases, with 14 bases lying between them. Germline V gives CDR1 MNHEY, CDR2 SVGEGT. The CDR3 totals 13 residues. The CDR3 nucleotides are TGTGCCAGCAGTGGGGCCGCACTCTTTGAGCAGTTCTTC. This encodes CASSGAALFEQFF.

V usage is TRBV7-2 and J usage is TRBJ1-5; D not certain. CDR3 size: 14 residues. The germline V gene encodes CDR1 SGHTA and CDR2 FQGNSA. V gave up 2 bases and J gave up 1 base, with 6 bases separating them. CDR3 DNA sequence: TGTGCCAGCAGCTTAACACAAAGCAATCAGCCCCAGCATTTT. It specifies CASSLTQSNQPQHF.